This T cell receptor beta chain was captured by sequencing in a study of breast tumors, draining lymph nodes, adjacent tissues (dated by TCRdb to the mid-2010s). General notes on the study: Breast cancer patients provided tumor, adjacent nontumor tissue and axillary lymph nodes, and the study compared the TCR beta repertoires across these three sources. In human breast cancer, the study set out to evaluate how tumor, surrounding tissue and draining lymph node repertoires relate to one another and whether T cells may move between these sites. Broader findings and caveats from the paper: The data were considered consistent with most tumor T cells being derived from the lymph node and subsequently expanding within tumor tissue. The similarity between tumor and nontumor tissue repertoires was significantly greater in luminal-like breast cancer than in basal-like breast cancer. The conclusion that tumor T cells originate in lymph nodes was framed as consistent with a hypothesis rather than directly demonstrated. Tumors showed preferential V and J gene usage, and their T-cell repertoire diversity fell below that of lymph nodes yet above that of nontumor tissue.

In this sample, this clonotype turned up many times. It has no known antigen specificity. Base qualities are not at hand, and no much larger clone is one base apart. V is cut by 7 bases and J by 1 base, and the space between the germline ends is 7 bases. In the germline V gene (reference sequence), CDR1 corresponds to DFQATT and CDR2 to SNEGSKA. The CDR3 sequence holds 11 residues, the cysteine and phenylalanine included. Of all the DNA, just the CDR3 is kept, 33 bases in frame from base 1. Lymph node samples were obtained from the axillary draining lymph nodes of breast cancer patients. This sample was sequenced with an Illumina HiSeq 2000. TCR beta chain libraries were generated by multiplex PCR amplification. The amplified TCR beta chain products were analyzed by high-throughput sequencing. Using fastp trimming at Q25 and MiXCR clonotype assembly, TCRdb reanalyzed the public sequencing data and kept in-frame beta chains. Merged by CDR3 protein, the rows form single entries marked with the most common genes and DNA. This sample has 150,000 to 250,000 distinct CDR3 sequences in its table, and 30% to 40% of those were observed once. The leading ten clones occupy roughly 4% of the sample.

The TCR was taken from a female donor with breast cancer. Some clones in this sample may be carry-over from other donors' samples. The sequenced sample consisted of axillary lymph node tissue. The rearranged chain carries TRBV20-1 and TRBJ2-5, with a tentative D gene TRBD2 over 5 matching bases. CDR3 sequence: CSGEFQETQYF. Read as DNA, the sequence is TGCAGTGGGGAGTTCCAAGAGACCCAGTACTTC.